This T cell receptor beta chain emerged from a study of T cell responses to AZD1222 COVID-19 vaccine (dated by TCRdb to 2020 to 2022). Study-wide context: AZD1222 recipients with second doses at about 4 weeks or about 12 weeks were pooled, because spike-specific TCR depth and breadth did not differ between schedules. Enrollment into the trials was organized by age into subgroups of 18-55, 56-69 and 70-plus years, and those subgroups contained roughly 150, 30 and 60 TCR-sequenced participants, respectively. TCR sequencing covered about 230 trial participants: 200 to 220 given two doses of AZD1222 and 26 given two doses of MenACWY control vaccine.

What the research found in general, with its limitations: The whole spike protein was spanned by vaccine-associated CD4 TCRs, and dominant responses were seen in regions 160-218 and 743-854. Participants were mostly white British and included more females than males, and it was suggested by the authors that clonal diversity may have been underestimated. No day 14 peak-response samples were available, so repertoires were characterized only after the peak T cell response. After two AZD1222 doses, spike-specific TCR breadth and depth were significantly higher than at day 0 and than in MenACWY recipients. Nearly half of unique spike-specific TCRs reportedly recognized epitopes outside regions mutated in the B.1.351 and B.1.1.7 variants. Only five or six AZD1222 recipients were SARS-CoV-2 seropositive at baseline, limiting conclusions about previously exposed vaccinees. In the small 56-69-year group, the increase in depth fell short of significance, most likely because of low power.

Turning to this clone: Its antigen is still unknown. No much larger clonotype is one base removed from it; base qualities were not supplied.

The CDR3 contains 13 residues, cysteine and phenylalanine counted. Just CDR3 DNA is preserved here, 39 bases in frame from base 1. The junction shows trimming of 2 bases on V and 3 bases on J, plus 6 bases between the germline ends. This specimen's time point label, per the study, means: baseline before first vaccination. Vaccinee samples were obtained from the UK trials COV001 and COV002, which included a single-blind randomized controlled phase 2/3 trial of AZD1222 (ChAdOx1 nCoV-19) in healthy adults. For TCRbeta chain sequencing, PBMC samples were collected from trial participants at day 0 and at day 28 after the second dose. The CDR3 regions of human TCRbeta chains were subjected to immunosequencing. As for the original processing: Repertoire TCRs were matched against a reference library of SARS-CoV-2-specific TCRs generated with the MIRA antigen-specificity platform. Breadth meant the fraction of unique TCRs that were SARS-CoV-2-associated, whereas depth meant the fraction of total T cells that were SARS-CoV-2-associated. Using the MIRA data, each spike-specific TCR was mapped to the spike region that the TCR reacts to and placed in a CD4 or CD8 class. Log10-transformed breadth and depth values were compared by one-way ANOVA with Sidak's multiple comparisons tests. TCRdb stores this immuneACCESS table with in-frame sequences only. Part of the clones is absent; in the studies checked, under half of the shortfall reflects unresolved V genes, and no reason is known for the rest. That table is the source of V, J and clone size, and D and trimming were worked out from the DNA. Recorded for this sample are 160,000 or so clones; more than 70% of them occurred a single time. Of the sample, more than 5% falls within the top ten clones.

The sample consisted of peripheral blood, taken on day 0 of AZD1222 vaccination. The source is an adult in good health. Recombination linked TRBV12-3 or TRBV12-4 to TRBJ2-3; a weak D assignment points to TRBD1 (5 bases agree). This receptor has the CDR3 CASSLQGTDTQYF. At the DNA level, the sequence is TGTGCCAGCAGTTTACAGGGAACAGATACGCAGTATTTT.